This TCR beta chain comes out of a study of spatial heterogeneity in lung cancer. Findings of the study overall: Within tumors, counts of expanded alpha and beta TCRs tracked tumor mutation counts.

One entry per CDR3 protein, called by TCRdb with MiXCR from the 5' RACE reads. The profile covers roughly 10,000 distinct CDR3 sequences, with under 10% appearing a single time and around 22% taken by the ten largest. About this clonotype: Its target is not known. Little can be read into the size of this beta chain, an off-target read in a library designed for alpha chains.

Stated time point: sample taken at primary tumor resection. Whole RNA, which was extracted from tumor, nontumor lung tissue or frozen PBMC, was sequenced without any cell sorting. CDR3 length equals 19 residues. Germline V gene lookup returns CDR1 LNHNV and CDR2 YYDKDF (reference sequence). V gave up 0 bases and J gave up 5 bases; unmatched junction bases: 14. Here the sequenced sample was lung tumor tissue, taken at surgery. V usage is TRBV15 and J usage is TRBJ2-5, with 11 bases lining up with TRBD1. The receptor was derived from a female donor with early-stage non-small cell lung cancer. The CDR3: CATSRDPGWTGGAGETQYF. As DNA, the CDR3 is TGTGCCACCAGCAGAGATCCAGGTTGGACAGGGGGCGCGGGTGAGACCCAGTACTTC. The complete variable domain, with remaining parts taken from reference TRBV15 and TRBJ2-5, reads DAMVIQNPRYQVTQFGKPVTLSCSQTLNHNVMYWYQQKSSQAPKLLFHYYDKDFNNEADTPDNFQSRRPNTSFCFLDIRSPGLGDTAMYLCATSRDPGWTGGAGETQYFGPGTRLLVL.